This TCR beta chain derives from a study of Ad26.COV2.S vaccination and SARS-CoV-2 variants. Germline-derived CDR1 and CDR2 are SEHNR and FQNEAQ (reference sequence). This CDR3 has 12 amino acids. Trimming stripped 5 bases from V and 6 bases from J, with 8 bases between. General study points: After vaccination, reports described spike-specific CD8+ and CD4+ T cell responses as showing substantial breadth.

Data came from immunoSEQ multiplex PCR; TCRdb stores just in-frame clones and leaves some out. The sample comprises 85,000 to 95,000 clones, around 82% of which are singletons, and roughly 15% rests with the top ten. On this clone itself: Antigen unknown.

V is TRBV7-9 and J is TRBJ2-1, with D maybe TRBD2 (5 bases). This sequence originates from a human donor who had recovered from COVID-19. The sequences come from peripheral blood, collected after recovery from COVID-19. The chain's CDR3 is CASSKLGNEQFF. As DNA, the CDR3 is TGTGCCAGCAGCAAACTAGGCAATGAGCAGTTCTTC.